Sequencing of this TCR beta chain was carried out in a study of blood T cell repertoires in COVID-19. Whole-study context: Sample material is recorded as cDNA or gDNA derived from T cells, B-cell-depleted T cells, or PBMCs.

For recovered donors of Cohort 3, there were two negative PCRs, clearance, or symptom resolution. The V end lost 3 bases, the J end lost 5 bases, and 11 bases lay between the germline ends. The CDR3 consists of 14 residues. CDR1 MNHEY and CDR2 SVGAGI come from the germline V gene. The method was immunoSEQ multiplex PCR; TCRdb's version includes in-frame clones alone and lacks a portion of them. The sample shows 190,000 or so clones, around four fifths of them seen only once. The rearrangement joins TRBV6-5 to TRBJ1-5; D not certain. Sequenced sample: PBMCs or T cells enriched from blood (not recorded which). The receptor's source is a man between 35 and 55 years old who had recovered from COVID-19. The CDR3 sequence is CASSYSGVDQPQHF. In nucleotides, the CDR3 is TGTGCCAGCAGTTATTCCGGGGTAGATCAGCCCCAGCATTTT.